Sequencing of this T cell receptor beta chain was carried out in a study of control samples from healthy donors and cancer patients (dated by TCRdb to about 2020). The library was made by the immunoSEQ multiplex PCR assay. Entries here come from immuneACCESS through TCRdb and include only in-frame sequences with V and J called. Some clones fail to appear in such tables; in the studies checked, an unresolved V gene covers under half of the shortfall, and the cause of the remainder is unknown. The sample yields 150,000 to 200,000 clones; approximately 86% were counted once. The top ten clones comprise about 1.7% of the sample. As to this clone: It lacks a known antigen. The sample holds no much larger clone one base away, and base qualities are not on file.

Spanning cysteine to phenylalanine, the CDR3 consists of 15 amino acids. CDR3 DNA is the only sequence kept; it has 45 bases, read in frame from the first base. CDR1 and CDR2, per the germline V gene, are MGHRA and YSYEKL. V loses 1 base of germline sequence and J loses 4 bases, and the interval between the two ends is 12 bases. Sequencing used blood. The chain is assembled from TRBV4-1 and TRBJ2-3, with an unclear D gene assignment. The clonotype originates from a man younger than 35 in good health. The nucleotide sequence reads as follows: TGCGCCAGCAGCCAAGGGCAGCTCCCCTCAGATACGCAGTATTTT. It translates to CASSQGQLPSDTQYF.